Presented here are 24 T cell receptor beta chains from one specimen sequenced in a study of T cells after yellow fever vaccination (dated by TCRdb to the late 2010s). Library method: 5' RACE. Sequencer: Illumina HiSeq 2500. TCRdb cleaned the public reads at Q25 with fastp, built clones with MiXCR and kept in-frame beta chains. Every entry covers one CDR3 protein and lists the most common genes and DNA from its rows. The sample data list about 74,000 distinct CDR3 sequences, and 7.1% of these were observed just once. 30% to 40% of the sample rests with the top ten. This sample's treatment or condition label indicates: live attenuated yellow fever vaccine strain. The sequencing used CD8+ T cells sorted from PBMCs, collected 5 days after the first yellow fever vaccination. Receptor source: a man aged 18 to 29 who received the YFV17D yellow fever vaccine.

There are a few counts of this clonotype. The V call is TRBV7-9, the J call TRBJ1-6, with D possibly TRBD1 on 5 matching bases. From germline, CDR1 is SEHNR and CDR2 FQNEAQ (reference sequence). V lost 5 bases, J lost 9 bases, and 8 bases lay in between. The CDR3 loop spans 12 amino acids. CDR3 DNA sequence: TGTGCCAGCAGCCGGGGGAGTTCACCCCTCCACTTT. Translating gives CASSRGSSPLHF.

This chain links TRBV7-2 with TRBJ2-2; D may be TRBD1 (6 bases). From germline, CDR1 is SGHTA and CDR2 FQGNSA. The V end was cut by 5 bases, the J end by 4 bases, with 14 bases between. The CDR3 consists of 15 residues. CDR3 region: CASSRGQGFTGELFF. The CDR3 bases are TGTGCCAGCAGCCGGGGTCAGGGGTTCACCGGGGAGCTGTTTTTT.

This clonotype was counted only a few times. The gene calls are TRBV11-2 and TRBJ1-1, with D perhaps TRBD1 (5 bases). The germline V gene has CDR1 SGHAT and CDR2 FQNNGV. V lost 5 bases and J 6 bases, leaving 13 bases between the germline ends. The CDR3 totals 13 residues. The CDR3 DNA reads TGTGCCAGCAGCCACTATCCGGGGGCTGAAGCTTTCTTT. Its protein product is CASSHYPGAEAFF.

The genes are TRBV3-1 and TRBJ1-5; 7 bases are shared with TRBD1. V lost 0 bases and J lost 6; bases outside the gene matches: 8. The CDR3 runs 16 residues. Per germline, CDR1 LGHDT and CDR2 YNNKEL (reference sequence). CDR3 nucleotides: TGTGCCAGCAGCCAAGACAGAAAGGGGGCAGGTCAGCCCCAGCATTTT. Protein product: CASSQDRKGAGQPQHF.

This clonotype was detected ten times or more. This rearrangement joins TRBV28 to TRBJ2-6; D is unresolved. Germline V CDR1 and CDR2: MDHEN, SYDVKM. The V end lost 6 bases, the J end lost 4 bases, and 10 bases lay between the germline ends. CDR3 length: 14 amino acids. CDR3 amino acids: CASRFITGANVLTF. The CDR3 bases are TGTGCCAGCAGATTTATTACGGGGGCCAACGTCCTGACTTTC.

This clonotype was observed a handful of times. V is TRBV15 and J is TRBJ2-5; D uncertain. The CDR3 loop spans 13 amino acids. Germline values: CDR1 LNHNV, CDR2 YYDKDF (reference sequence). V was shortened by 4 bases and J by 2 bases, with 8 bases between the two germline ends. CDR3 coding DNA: TGTGCCACCAGCACGTCGGATCAAGAGACCCAGTACTTC. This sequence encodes CATSTSDQETQYF.

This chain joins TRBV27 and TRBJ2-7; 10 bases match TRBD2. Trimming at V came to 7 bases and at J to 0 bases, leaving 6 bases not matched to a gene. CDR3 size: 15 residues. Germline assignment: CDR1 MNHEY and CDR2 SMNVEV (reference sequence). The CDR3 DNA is TGTGCCAGCAAATATGCTAGCGGGGGCTCCTACGAGCAGTACGTC. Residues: CASKYASGGSYEQYV.

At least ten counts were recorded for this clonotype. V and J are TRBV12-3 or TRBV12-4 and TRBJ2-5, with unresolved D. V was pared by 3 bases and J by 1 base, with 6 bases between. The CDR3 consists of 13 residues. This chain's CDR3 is CASSFGGQETQYF. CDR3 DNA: TGTGCCAGCAGTTTTGGCGGCCAAGAGACCCAGTACTTC.

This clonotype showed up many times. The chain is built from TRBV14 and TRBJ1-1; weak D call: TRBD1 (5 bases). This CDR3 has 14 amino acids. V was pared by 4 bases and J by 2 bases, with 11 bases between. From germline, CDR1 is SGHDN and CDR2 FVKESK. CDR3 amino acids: CASSPKGANTEAFF. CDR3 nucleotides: TGTGCCAGCAGCCCAAAAGGGGCAAACACTGAAGCTTTCTTT.

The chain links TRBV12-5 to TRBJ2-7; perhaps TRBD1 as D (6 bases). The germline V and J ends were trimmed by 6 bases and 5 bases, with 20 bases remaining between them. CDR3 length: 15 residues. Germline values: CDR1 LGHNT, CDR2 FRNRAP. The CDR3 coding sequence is TGTGCTAGTGGCCTCCCCTACAGGGAGACCCACGAGCAGTACTTC. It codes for CASGLPYRETHEQYF.

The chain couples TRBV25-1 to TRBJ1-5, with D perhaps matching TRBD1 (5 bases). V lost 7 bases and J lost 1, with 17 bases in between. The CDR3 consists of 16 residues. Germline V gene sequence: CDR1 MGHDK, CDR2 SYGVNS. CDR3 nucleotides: TGTGCCAGCATTTTTACCCAGGGAGCCAGCAATCAGCCCCAGCATTTT. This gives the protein CASIFTQGASNQPQHF.

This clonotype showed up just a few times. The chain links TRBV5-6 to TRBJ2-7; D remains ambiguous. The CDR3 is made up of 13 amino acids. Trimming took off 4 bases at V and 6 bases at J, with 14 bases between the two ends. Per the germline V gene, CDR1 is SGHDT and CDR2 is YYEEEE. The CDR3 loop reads CASSGFSGAEQYF. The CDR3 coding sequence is TGTGCCAGCAGCGGCTTCTCCGGCGCCGAGCAGTACTTC.

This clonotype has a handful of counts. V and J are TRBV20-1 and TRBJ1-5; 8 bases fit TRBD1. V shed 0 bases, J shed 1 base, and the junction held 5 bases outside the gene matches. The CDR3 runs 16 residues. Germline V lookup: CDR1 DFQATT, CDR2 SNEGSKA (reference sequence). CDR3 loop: CSAREAGGFSNQPQHF. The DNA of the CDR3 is TGCAGTGCTAGAGAGGCAGGGGGCTTCAGCAATCAGCCCCAGCATTTT.

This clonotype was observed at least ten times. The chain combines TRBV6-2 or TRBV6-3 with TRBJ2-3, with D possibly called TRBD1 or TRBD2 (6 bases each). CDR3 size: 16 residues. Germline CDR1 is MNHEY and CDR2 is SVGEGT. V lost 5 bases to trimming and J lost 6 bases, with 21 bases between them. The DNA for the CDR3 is TGTGCCAGCAGTAAAGCTCGGGGGCGGAACGTGGATACGCAGTATTTT. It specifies CASSKARGRNVDTQYF.

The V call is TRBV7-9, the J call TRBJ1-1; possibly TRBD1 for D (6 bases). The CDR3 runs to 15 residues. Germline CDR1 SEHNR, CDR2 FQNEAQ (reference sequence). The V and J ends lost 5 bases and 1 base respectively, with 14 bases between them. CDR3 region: CASSPQGIENTEAFF. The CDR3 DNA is TGTGCCAGCAGCCCCCAGGGGATCGAGAACACTGAAGCTTTCTTT.

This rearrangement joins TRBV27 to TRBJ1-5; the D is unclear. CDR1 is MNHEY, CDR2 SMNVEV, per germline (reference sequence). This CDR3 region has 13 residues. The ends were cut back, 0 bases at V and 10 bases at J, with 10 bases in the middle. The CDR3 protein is CASSLSTGGPQHF. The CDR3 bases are TGTGCCAGCAGTTTATCGACCGGCGGCCCCCAGCATTTT.

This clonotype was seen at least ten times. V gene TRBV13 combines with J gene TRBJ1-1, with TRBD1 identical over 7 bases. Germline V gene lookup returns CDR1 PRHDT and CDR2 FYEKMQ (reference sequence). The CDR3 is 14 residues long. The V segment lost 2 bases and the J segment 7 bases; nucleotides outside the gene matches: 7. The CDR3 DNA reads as TGTGCCAGCAGCTTAAGGGGACAGAGGTATGAAGCTTTCTTT. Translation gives CASSLRGQRYEAFF.

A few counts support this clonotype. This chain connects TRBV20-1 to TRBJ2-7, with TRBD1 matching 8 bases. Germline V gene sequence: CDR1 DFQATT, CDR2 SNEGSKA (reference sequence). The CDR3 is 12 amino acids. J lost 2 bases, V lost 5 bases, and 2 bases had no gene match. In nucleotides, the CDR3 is TGCAGTGCTTGGACAGGGACCTACGAGCAGTACTTC. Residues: CSAWTGTYEQYF.

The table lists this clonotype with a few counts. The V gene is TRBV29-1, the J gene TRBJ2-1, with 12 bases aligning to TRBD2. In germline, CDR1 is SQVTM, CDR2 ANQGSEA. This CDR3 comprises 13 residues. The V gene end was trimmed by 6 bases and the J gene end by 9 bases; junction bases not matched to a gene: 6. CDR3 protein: CSVPTSGGGEQFF. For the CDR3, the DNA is TGCAGCGTGCCGACTAGCGGGGGCGGTGAGCAGTTCTTC.

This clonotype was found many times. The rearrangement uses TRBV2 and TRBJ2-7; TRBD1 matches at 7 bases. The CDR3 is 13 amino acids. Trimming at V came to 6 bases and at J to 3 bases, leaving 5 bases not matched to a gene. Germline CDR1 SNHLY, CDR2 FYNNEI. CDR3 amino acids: CASRQGLLYEQYF. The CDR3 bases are TGTGCCAGCAGACAGGGGCTTCTCTACGAGCAGTACTTC.

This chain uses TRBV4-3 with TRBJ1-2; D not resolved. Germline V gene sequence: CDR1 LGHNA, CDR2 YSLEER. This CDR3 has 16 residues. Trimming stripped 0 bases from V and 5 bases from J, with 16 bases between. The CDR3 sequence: CASSQDRRLPGYGYTF. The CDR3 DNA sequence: TGCGCCAGCAGCCAAGATCGGAGGTTACCGGGGTATGGCTACACCTTC.

CDR3 in amino acids: CASSQVAGGAEGYTF. CDR3 in DNA: TGCGCCAGCAGCCAAGTTGCGGGGGGCGCGGAAGGCTACACCTTC. This chain uses TRBV4-1 with TRBJ1-2; D perhaps matches TRBD1 (6 bases). Deletions cut 1 base from V and 8 bases from J, with 17 bases between. The CDR3 has 15 residues. Germline loops: CDR1 MGHRA, CDR2 YSYEKL.

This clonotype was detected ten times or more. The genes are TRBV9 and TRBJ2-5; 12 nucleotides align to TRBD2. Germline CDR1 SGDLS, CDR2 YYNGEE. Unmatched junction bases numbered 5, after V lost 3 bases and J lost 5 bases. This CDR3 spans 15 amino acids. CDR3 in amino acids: CASSASGGAGETQYF. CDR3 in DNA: TGTGCCAGCAGCGCTAGCGGGGGGGCCGGGGAGACCCAGTACTTC.

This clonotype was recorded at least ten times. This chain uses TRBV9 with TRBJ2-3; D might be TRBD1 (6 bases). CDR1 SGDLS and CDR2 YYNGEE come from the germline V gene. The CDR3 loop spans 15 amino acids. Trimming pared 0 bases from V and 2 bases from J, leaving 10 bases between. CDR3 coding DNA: TGTGCCAGCAGCGTAGGGGGACACGTCACAGATACGCAGTATTTT. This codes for CASSVGGHVTDTQYF.